One sample yielded the 3 T cell receptor beta chains listed below, sequenced in a study of blood T cell repertoires in COVID-19. The table came from immunoSEQ multiplex PCR; TCRdb's copy has only in-frame clones and leaves some out. The table has tens of thousands of clones, more than 85% seen once. The specimen sequenced was peripheral blood. These receptors were taken from a man between 65 and 85 years old with acute or convalescent COVID-19.

The chain joins TRBV5-6 to TRBJ2-3; D is perhaps TRBD2 (5 bases). The CDR3 covers 13 residues. V was clipped by 3 bases and J by 6 bases, with 11 bases between them. CDR1 and CDR2 from the germline V gene are SGHDT and YYEEEE. The DNA for the CDR3 is TGTGCCAGCAGCTGGAGGCGTGGGGATACGCAGTATTTT. This codes for CASSWRRGDTQYF.

The chain couples TRBV6-1 to TRBJ2-3; 7 nucleotides agree with TRBD2. The germline CDR1 and CDR2 sequences are MNHNS and SASEGT. With 0 bases clipped from V and 0 bases from J, the junction kept 9 bases outside the gene matches. This CDR3 has 18 amino acids. CDR3 in DNA: TGTGCCAGCAGTGAAGCGCGGTACGGCGGGGGAAGCACAGATACGCAGTATTTT. Protein product: CASSEARYGGGSTDTQYF.

This chain joins TRBV6-1 and TRBJ2-3; TRBD2 matches at 9 bases. This CDR3 is built from 16 residues. V shed 2 bases, J shed 3 bases, and the junction held 6 bases outside the gene matches. Looked up from germline, CDR1 is MNHNS and CDR2 is SASEGT. The CDR3 loop is CASSERRLAGTDTQYF. The CDR3 bases are TGTGCCAGCAGTGAACGCAGGCTAGCGGGGACAGATACGCAGTATTTT.